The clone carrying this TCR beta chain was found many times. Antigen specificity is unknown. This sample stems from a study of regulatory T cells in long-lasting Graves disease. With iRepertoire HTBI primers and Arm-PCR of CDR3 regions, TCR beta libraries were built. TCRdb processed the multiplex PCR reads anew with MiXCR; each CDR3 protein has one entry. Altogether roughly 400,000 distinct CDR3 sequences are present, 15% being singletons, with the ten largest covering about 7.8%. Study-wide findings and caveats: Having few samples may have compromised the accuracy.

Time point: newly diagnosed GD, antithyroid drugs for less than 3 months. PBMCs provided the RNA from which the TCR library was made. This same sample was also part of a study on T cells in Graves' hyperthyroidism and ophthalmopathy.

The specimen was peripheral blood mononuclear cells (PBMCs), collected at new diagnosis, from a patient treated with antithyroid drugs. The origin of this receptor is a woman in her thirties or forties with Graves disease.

The CDR3 protein is CASSTTGGGSPLHF. The DNA of the CDR3 is TGTGCCAGTAGCACGACAGGGGGCGGCTCACCCCTCCACTTT. The chain employs TRBV19 and TRBJ1-6; 10 bases agree with TRBD1. The V and J ends lost 6 bases and 10 bases, in that order; junction bases with no gene match: 6. Per the germline V gene, CDR1 is LNHDA and CDR2 is SQIVND (reference sequence). The CDR3 sequence is 14 residues long.